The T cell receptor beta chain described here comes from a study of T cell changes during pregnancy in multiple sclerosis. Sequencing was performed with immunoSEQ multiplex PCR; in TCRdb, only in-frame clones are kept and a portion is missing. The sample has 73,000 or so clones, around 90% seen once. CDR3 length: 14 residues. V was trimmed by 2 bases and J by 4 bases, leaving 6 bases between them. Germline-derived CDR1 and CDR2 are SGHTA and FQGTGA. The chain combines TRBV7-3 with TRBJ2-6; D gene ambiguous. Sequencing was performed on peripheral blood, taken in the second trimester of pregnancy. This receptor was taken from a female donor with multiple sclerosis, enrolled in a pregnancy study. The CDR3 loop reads CASSLYTGANVLTF. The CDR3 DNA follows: TGTGCCAGCAGCTTATACACGGGGGCCAACGTCCTGACTTTC.